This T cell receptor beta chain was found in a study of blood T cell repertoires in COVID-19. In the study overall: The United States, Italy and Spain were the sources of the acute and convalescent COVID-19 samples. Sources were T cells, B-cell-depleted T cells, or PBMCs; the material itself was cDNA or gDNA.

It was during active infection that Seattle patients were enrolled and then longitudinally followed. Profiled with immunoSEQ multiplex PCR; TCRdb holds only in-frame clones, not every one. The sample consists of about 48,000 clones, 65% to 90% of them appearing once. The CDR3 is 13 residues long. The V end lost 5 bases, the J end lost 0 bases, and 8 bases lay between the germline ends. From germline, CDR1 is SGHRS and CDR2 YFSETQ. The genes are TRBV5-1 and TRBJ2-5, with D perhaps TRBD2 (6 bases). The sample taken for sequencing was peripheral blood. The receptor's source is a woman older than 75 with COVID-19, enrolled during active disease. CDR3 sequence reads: CASRLAHQETQYF. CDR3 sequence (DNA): TGCGCCAGCAGACTAGCCCACCAAGAGACCCAGTACTTC.